Each of the 27 T cell receptor beta chains below was sequenced from the same sample in a study of T cells in localized non-small cell lung cancer. Clones were read by immunoSEQ multiplex PCR, and TCRdb kept only the in-frame ones, dropping some. The profile shows 25,000 to 30,000 clones, around 90% of them singletons. The source material was peripheral blood, sampled before any cancer treatment. The origin of the receptors is a female donor older than 55 with stage I lung adenocarcinoma.

In nucleotides, the CDR3 is TGTGCCAGCAGTGCCAGAGGGCAGTACTTC. Amino acids: CASSARGQYF. This chain links TRBV2 with TRBJ2-7; D gene uncertain. From germline, CDR1 is SNHLY and CDR2 FYNNEI. V shed 4 bases and J shed 9 bases, with 7 bases lying between them. This CDR3 spans 10 amino acids.

The chain joins TRBV4-1 to TRBJ1-2, with 10 bases fitting TRBD1. Germline V gene lookup returns CDR1 MGHRA and CDR2 YSYEKL. V lost 0 bases to trimming and J lost 8 bases; unmatched junction nucleotides: 12. The length of the CDR3 is 17 residues. The CDR3 nucleotides are TGCGCCAGCAGCCAAGACTCACGACAGGGGGCTATTTACGGCTACACCTTC. Amino acids: CASSQDSRQGAIYGYTF.

V gene TRBV5-1 combines with J gene TRBJ2-5; perhaps TRBD1 as D (5 bases). Trimming shortened V by 2 bases and J by 2 bases, and 19 bases separated the two germline ends. This CDR3 is built from 17 residues. The germline V gene encodes CDR1 SGHRS and CDR2 YFSETQ. CDR3 nucleotide sequence: TGCGCCAGCAGCTTAAGGATGACGGACGGACAACAAGAGACCCAGTACTTC. Translation: CASSLRMTDGQQETQYF.

The CDR3 here is CASSQEGNGVADTQYF. In nucleotides, the CDR3 is TGTGCCAGCAGCCAAGAGGGGAACGGGGTGGCAGATACGCAGTATTTT. V is TRBV4-2 and J is TRBJ2-3, with D perhaps TRBD2 (5 bases). Trimming cost V 0 bases and J 4 bases, with 14 bases left between them. The germline CDR1 and CDR2 sequences are LGHNA and YNFKEQ. The CDR3 runs to 16 residues.

The CDR3 DNA is TGTGCCAGCTCATCGGGACTGGGTGGAACTGGAAACACCATATATTTT. Protein product: CASSSGLGGTGNTIYF. The gene calls are TRBV18 and TRBJ1-3; D may be TRBD1 (5 bases). Trimming took off 5 bases at V and 2 bases at J, with 16 bases between the two ends. The CDR3 has 16 residues. Looked up from germline, CDR1 is KGHSH and CDR2 is LQKENI.

V and J are TRBV14 and TRBJ2-2; D possibly corresponds to TRBD2 (6 bases). There are 15 residues in the CDR3. CDR1 and CDR2 from the germline V gene are SGHDN and FVKESK. V was pared by 2 bases and J by 4 bases, with 11 bases between. CDR3 amino acids: CASSQLGGGTGELFF. In nucleotides, the CDR3 is TGTGCCAGCAGCCAACTGGGGGGTGGCACCGGGGAGCTGTTTTTT. Full variable domain (remainder filled in from reference TRBV14 and TRBJ2-2): EAGVTQFPSHSVIEKGQTVTLRCDPISGHDNLYWYRRVMGKEIKFLLHFVKESKQDESGMPNNRFLAERTGGTYSTLKVQPAELEDSGVYFCASSQLGGGTGELFFGEGSRLTVL.

The DNA for the CDR3 is TGCGCCAGCAGCGCGTCCGGGGCACGCGAGCAGTACTTC. Residues: CASSASGAREQYF. The rearrangement uses TRBV5-1 and TRBJ2-7; tentatively, D is TRBD1 or TRBD2 (5 bases each). This CDR3 is built from 13 residues. The germline V and J ends were trimmed by 4 bases and 6 bases, with 14 bases remaining between them. CDR1 and CDR2 from the germline V gene are SGHRS and YFSETQ.

This chain links TRBV6-1 with TRBJ1-6; D may be TRBD1 (5 bases). The germline CDR1 and CDR2 sequences are MNHNS and SASEGT. With 10 bases removed from V and 9 bases from J, the gap between germline ends came to 19 bases. There are 14 residues in the CDR3. The CDR3 nucleotides read TGTGCCACCGAAACCTCGGATGGGGGTTCACCCCTCCACTTT. It codes for CATETSDGGSPLHF.

The chain has TRBV19 and TRBJ2-3; D is ambiguous. Germline CDR1 is LNHDA and CDR2 is SQIVND (reference sequence). The CDR3 has 12 residues. V lost 4 bases to trimming and J lost 4 bases, with 6 bases between them. Written as DNA, the CDR3 is TGTGCCAGTAGTAGCAACCCAGATACGCAGTATTTT. Translated, it gives CASSSNPDTQYF.

V gene TRBV5-8 combines with J gene TRBJ1-2; no reliable D call. The V gene's germline CDR1 is SGHTS and CDR2 YDEGEE. Trimming removed 0 bases at V and 7 bases at J, with 4 bases between. This CDR3 region has 11 residues. Written as DNA, the CDR3 is TGTGCCAGCAGCTTGGACATTGGCTACACCTTC. Translation: CASSLDIGYTF.

The rearrangement uses TRBV7-3 and TRBJ2-2; 7 positions agree with TRBD1. Trimming took 1 base from V and 4 from J; bases not matched to a gene: 3. From germline, CDR1 is SGHTA and CDR2 FQGTGA. The length of the CDR3 is 15 residues. The CDR3 nucleotides read TGTGCCAGCAGCTTAAAGAGGACAGGCACCGGGGAGCTGTTTTTT. Translation gives CASSLKRTGTGELFF.

Remarks on this clone: Relative to the germline gene, one junction end is altered; a read error may explain this. The gene calls are TRBV7-2 and TRBJ2-1, with 7 nucleotides matching TRBD2. The germline V gene encodes CDR1 SGHTA and CDR2 FQGNSA. The CDR3 extends over 12 amino acids. The CDR3 sequence: CASSLEATSILF. The CDR3 nucleotides are TGTGCCAGCAGCTTAGAAGCGACTAGCATCCTCTTC.

The CDR3 loop reads CASSQSRLAGLETQYF. DNA of the CDR3: TGTGCCAGCAGCCAGAGTCGACTAGCGGGCCTAGAGACCCAGTACTTC. The V gene is TRBV7-2, the J gene TRBJ2-5; 10 bases are a match to TRBD2. CDR1 SGHTA and CDR2 FQGNSA come from the germline V gene. This CDR3 is built from 16 residues. V was pared by 5 bases and J by 4 bases, with 10 bases of the junction left unmatched.

The V gene is TRBV21-1, the J gene TRBJ2-2; the table assigns TRBD1, which was not confirmed against the DNA. TRBV21-1 constitutes a pseudogene. The CDR3 consists of 18 residues. The CDR3 nucleotides are TGTGCCAGCAGCAAAACCCCCCTAGACAGGGGAGGCACCGGGGAGCTGTTTTTT. Amino acids: CASSKTPLDRGGTGELFF.

The V call is TRBV28, the J call TRBJ2-1; D is tentatively TRBD1 or TRBD2 (5 bases each). This CDR3 has 15 residues. V lost 6 bases, J lost 0 bases, and 12 bases lay in between. Germline CDR1 reads MDHEN; CDR2 reads SYDVKM. CDR3 DNA: TGTGCCAGCAGCCCCCTGGGGGACTCCTACAATGAGCAGTTCTTC. Translated, it gives CASSPLGDSYNEQFF. The full variable domain, completed using reference TRBV28 and TRBJ2-1, is DVKVTQSSRYLVKRTGEKVFLECVQDMDHENMFWYRQDPGLGLRLIYFSYDVKMKEKGDIPEGYSVSREKKERFSLILESASTNQTSMYLCASSPLGDSYNEQFFGPGTRLTVL.

This chain's CDR3 is CASSDISGSYGYTF. DNA of the CDR3: TGTGCCAGCAGTGACATTTCGGGGTCCTATGGCTACACCTTC. This sequence joins TRBV6-5 and TRBJ1-2; D gene uncertain. The V end was cut by 5 bases, the J end by 4 bases, with 14 bases between. Germline assignment: CDR1 MNHEY and CDR2 SVGAGI. The CDR3 is 14 amino acids.

This clone was picked up one time. V and J are TRBV6-5 and TRBJ2-7; TRBD2 agrees at 8 bases. The CDR3 covers 14 residues. V gave up 6 bases and J gave up 4 bases; unmatched junction bases: 8. Germline V gene sequence: CDR1 MNHEY, CDR2 SVGAGI. The CDR3 DNA is TGTGCCAGCAGCAGGAGCGGGAGTATTTACGAGCAGTACTTC. Protein product: CASSRSGSIYEQYF.

The chain is built from TRBV6-1 and TRBJ1-1; D may be TRBD1 (6 bases). The CDR3 sequence is 14 residues long. The V gene's germline CDR1 is MNHNS and CDR2 SASEGT. V was cut by 3 bases and J by 8 bases, with 16 bases left in between. The CDR3: CASSDLGGKTEAFF. The CDR3 nucleotides read TGTGCCAGCAGTGATCTAGGGGGTAAGACCGAAGCTTTCTTT.

The chain couples TRBV25-1 to TRBJ1-2; 9 bases match TRBD1. The germline V gene has CDR1 MGHDK and CDR2 SYGVNS. The CDR3 covers 12 residues. Germline trimming cut 3 bases from V and 7 bases from J; bases unmatched to any gene: 0. CDR3 sequence: CASSEDRGGYTF. The CDR3 nucleotides read TGTGCCAGCAGTGAGGACAGGGGTGGCTACACCTTC.

The chain is built from TRBV4-1 and TRBJ2-1; 14 bases fit TRBD2. Germline trimming cut 1 base from V and 7 bases from J; bases unmatched to any gene: 6. Germline values: CDR1 MGHRA, CDR2 YSYEKL. The CDR3 runs to 17 residues. CDR3 loop: CASSQGPGLAGVNEQFF. For the CDR3, the DNA is TGCGCCAGCAGCCAAGGCCCGGGACTAGCGGGAGTGAATGAGCAGTTCTTC.

V usage is TRBV6-6 and J usage is TRBJ2-7, with 10 bases fitting TRBD1. There are 13 residues in the CDR3. With V trimmed by 6 bases and J by 6 bases, 5 bases remained unmatched. CDR1 is MNHNY, CDR2 SVGAGI, per germline (reference sequence). Here the CDR3 DNA reads TGTGCCAGCAGGTACCGGGACAGGGGCGAGCAGTACTTC. Translated, it gives CASRYRDRGEQYF.

As for this clone: Other DNA sequences of this sample code for an identical CDR3. The genes are TRBV29-1 and TRBJ2-1; TRBD1 matches 11 bases. Unmatched junction bases numbered 6, after V lost 8 bases and J lost 3 bases. From germline, CDR1 is SQVTM and CDR2 ANQGSEA. CDR3 length equals 14 residues. CDR3 in amino acids: CSSRDRGGYNEQFF. The DNA for the CDR3 is TGCAGCTCCCGGGACAGGGGGGGCTACAATGAGCAGTTCTTC.

V and J are TRBV5-8 and TRBJ2-7, with no clear D. V was clipped by 0 bases and J by 1 base, with 8 bases between them. The CDR3 runs 14 residues. Germline values: CDR1 SGHTS, CDR2 YDEGEE. The CDR3 spells CASSLVWQSYEQYF. The CDR3 nucleotides read TGTGCCAGCAGCTTGGTATGGCAGTCCTACGAGCAGTACTTC.

The CDR3 sequence: CASSSATGMETQYF. The DNA of the CDR3 is TGCGCCAGCAGCTCCGCGACAGGGATGGAGACCCAGTACTTC. J is TRBJ2-5 and V is TRBV5-1; TRBD1 agrees at 7 bases. With 3 bases clipped from V and 5 bases from J, the junction kept 7 bases outside the gene matches. The CDR3 totals 14 residues. The germline CDR1 and CDR2 sequences are SGHRS and YFSETQ.

This sequence joins TRBV28 and TRBJ1-1; 7 bases match TRBD1. This CDR3 spans 14 amino acids. V lost 8 bases and J lost 4; bases outside the gene matches: 10. CDR1 and CDR2 from the germline V gene are MDHEN and SYDVKM. The CDR3: CASGINRGGTEAFF. DNA of the CDR3: TGTGCCAGCGGTATTAACAGGGGAGGCACTGAAGCTTTCTTT.

This clone was counted a single time. V and J are TRBV5-5 and TRBJ1-2; D remains unclear. Germline CDR1 SGHKS, CDR2 YYEKEE (reference sequence). Trimming removed 0 bases at V and 7 bases at J, with 10 bases between. This CDR3 is 13 amino acids long. As DNA, the CDR3 is TGTGCCAGCAGCTTGGGGTCCGGGTTTGGCTACACCTTC. Its translation is CASSLGSGFGYTF.

This sequence joins TRBV6-6 and TRBJ1-2, with D maybe TRBD1 (5 bases). Trimming removed 0 bases at V and 5 bases at J, with 10 bases between. Germline V gives CDR1 MNHNY, CDR2 SVGAGI (reference sequence). CDR3 length: 14 amino acids. CDR3 DNA: TGTGCCAGCAGTTACTCTGGCAGGGATTATGGCTACACCTTC. Residues: CASSYSGRDYGYTF.